This T cell receptor (beta chain) is drawn from a study of blood T cells in healthy people across ages (dated by TCRdb to between 2014 and 2016). Turning to the overall study: In model experiments, template switching captured about one uniquely barcoded TCR beta cDNA molecule for every two T cells. The study measured age-related changes in TCR beta repertoire diversity using deep sequencing normalized with unique cDNA molecular identifiers. Four age groups were formed from the donors: young (average about 17 years), middle-aged (approximately 39), aged (approximately 60) and long-lived (about 80). Two additional independent replicas of 1 million unique cDNA reads from the same blood draw were analyzed for two donors (one aged 18 to 29 and one aged 80 or older). What the work shows at the level of the full study, not this receptor alone: Observed TCR beta diversity per million T cells fell roughly linearly with age, and a significant reduction was already apparent by age roughly 41. Estimates of total diversity based on one million sequenced T cells were regarded as lower bounds and as underestimates. Because profiling used bulk unsorted PBMCs, naive and antigen-experienced compartments could not be compared conclusively. There was a strong correlation between observed TCR beta diversity and the percentage of naive T cells measured by flow cytometry. Compared with the aged group, more naive CD4+ T cells, fewer expanded clones and increased TCR diversity were shown by the long-lived group, suggesting age selection. Donor CMV infection status was unknown, potentially confounding age-related changes in expanded clonotypes.

This clonotype was detected only a few times. The target of this receptor is not known. Per-base qualities were not stored, and no clone one base away is much larger. The CDR3 spans 16 residues, from the cysteine through the phenylalanine. The CDR3 DNA has 48 bases and is translated from base 1. The germline V gene yields LGHNA for CDR1 and YSLEER for CDR2. The germline V and J ends show losses of 4 bases and 5 bases respectively, and no gene match explains 10 bases of the junction. Preparation of the library involved 5' RACE. These reads were obtained on an Illumina HiSeq 2500. A second PCR of roughly 6 to 11 cycles was run with a J-beta primer mix and a sample-barcoded 5' primer. A template-switch 5' adaptor carrying 12 random nucleotides introduced a unique molecular identifier onto each TCR beta cDNA molecule. Each sample yielded at least 3 million CDR3-containing paired-end reads. All of the RNA was converted into first-strand cDNA using the Mint cDNA synthesis kit, with a TRBC-specific oligonucleotide serving as the primer. Following uracil-DNA glycosylase treatment, a first 18-cycle PCR with universal primers M1SS and BC2_uni_R was performed on all cDNA. As for how the authors treated the data: For normalization, 1 million high-quality reads were randomly selected from each sample, with every read carrying a distinct molecular identifier. Reads sharing molecular identifiers were discarded rather than binned into consensus sequences. CDR3 identification, clonotype clustering and error correction used MiTCR with a Q25 quality threshold and the strictest error-elimination algorithm. A nonparametric unseen species model with Euler transformation was used to estimate lower-bound total TCR beta diversity. TCRdb reran the public reads through fastp at Q25 and MiXCR, keeping productive beta chains. CDR3 protein duplicates are merged, each entry listing the most common genes and DNA. The V and J calls and clone size come from TCRdb's table, not from the authors' own analysis. Across this sample there are about 800,000 distinct CDR3 sequences, with roughly 25% seen only once. The ten largest account for 3% to 4.5% of the sample.

The roughly 42 donors, aged about 6 to 95 years, were systemically healthy Caucasian individuals from Russia. Around 10 milliliters of peripheral blood were collected from each donor into EDTA-treated Vacutainer tubes. Ficoll-Paque density-gradient centrifugation was used to isolate PBMCs, with at least 6.5 million per sample. Trizol reagent was used to extract total RNA from PBMCs, with at least 5.5 micrograms per sample. For every donor, flow cytometry on a PBMC aliquot measured the percentage of naive CD45RAhigh/CD27high T cells. These data were also reused for a study on T cells of mothers and their children. That second publication adds: Donors were nine systemically healthy Caucasian individuals: three mothers and their six children. cDNA synthesis used all of the extracted RNA, with approximately 1.6 ug of RNA in each 15 ul reaction. In the second PCR, the M1S primer introduced both the sample barcodes and 2-4 random nucleotides. Each mother yielded over 8.5 million TCR beta CDR3 reads and each child about 3 million reads. TCR recombination output is similarly shaped by thymic selection in related and unrelated pairs, with a minor effect exerted by inherited differences. Related mother-child pairs always showed normalized repertoire overlap that was slightly higher than in unrelated mother-child pairs, though the difference was never significant. No persistent microchimeric T cell clones were detected, at a sensitivity of roughly 100 clones per million clonotypes. Deep NGS was used in the study to compare the TCR beta repertoires of mothers and children and to look for features that separate related mother-child pairs from unrelated individuals. On average, the children were roughly 11 +/- 4 years old, while the mothers were about 40 +/- 4 years old. After adapters were ligated using NEBNext reagents, the libraries underwent 100+100 nt paired-end sequencing on an Illumina HiSeq 2000. To prevent cross-contamination, the mother and child libraries were prepared one month apart and sequenced in separate runs. For each donor, between about 450,000 and 2,300,000 distinct TCR beta clonotypes were identified. Naive TCR beta clonotypes were estimated from low-frequency clonotypes matched to each donor's FACS-determined naive share, without sorting.

The chain links TRBV4-3 with TRBJ2-5; the junction holds 10 bases that match TRBD2. This TCR was sampled from a boy younger than 18 in good health. The material sequenced was blood. The DNA reads TGCGCCAGCAGCCGGATGAGCGGGGGGGCCTATGAGACCCAGTACTTC. Its translation reads: CASSRMSGGAYETQYF.